This T cell receptor (beta chain) was identified during a study of shared clonotypes between healthy human individuals. Overall study context: Those who served as donors were two women and a few men between the ages of 18 and 49. General study points: Non-shared clonotypes showed lower generation probabilities than clonotypes common to all four donors. The study generally estimated greater richness for naive than memory subsets.

Trimming removed 1 base from V and 3 bases from J; junction bases left unmatched: 3. This CDR3 spans 14 amino acids. The germline gives CDR1 SGHTA, CDR2 FQGNSA. Sorted-subset replicate PCR reactions were performed with 150 to 200 ng DNA, corresponding to roughly 29,000 T cell genomes. TCRdb keeps only in-frame clones here, not all; method: immunoSEQ multiplex PCR. The sample holds approximately 98,000 clones, around 65% seen once. In regard to this clone: Its antigen is unidentified. This same CDR3 is encoded by further DNA sequences in the sample.

The sequence was obtained from a woman aged 30 to 39 in good health. Specimen: memory CD8+ T cells sorted from blood. Indicated subset: CD45RO+ cells pooled with CCR7-negative TemRA cells. The gene calls are TRBV7-2 and TRBJ2-7; 7 bases are shared with TRBD2. The CDR3 DNA sequence: TGTGCCAGCAGCTTAGGACTAGCAAGCTACGAGCAGTACTTC. Residues: CASSLGLASYEQYF.